The 12 T cell receptor beta chains below were found in one sample sequenced in a study of response to subunit inactivated influenza vaccine. From the RT-PCR reads, TCRdb called clonotypes with MiXCR, one entry per CDR3 protein. The sample shows 150,000 to 200,000 distinct CDR3 sequences, about an eighth of them seen only once. Another study also made use of these data, one on T cells expressing NK-cell markers. That paper notes: The authors made TCR beta cDNA libraries by 5'RACE template switching. This switching added a universal primer site and UMIs.

The sample consisted of CD8+ T cells sorted from PBMCs, taken less than 13 days after vaccination. The source is a man aged 50-60 years who received an inactivated influenza vaccine.

In this sample, this clonotype turned up many times. The chain links TRBV29-1 to TRBJ2-1; 7 bases map to TRBD1. Germline trimming cut 6 bases from V and 9 bases from J; bases unmatched to any gene: 11. The V gene's germline CDR1 is SQVTM and CDR2 ANQGSEA. The CDR3 runs 13 residues. The CDR3 sequence: CSVRTTGNFEQFF. In nucleotides, the CDR3 is TGCAGCGTACGCACGACAGGGAACTTTGAGCAGTTCTTC.

In its sample, this clonotype was seen a few times. This chain joins TRBV12-3 or TRBV12-4 and TRBJ2-4; D is undetermined. Trimming left V 3 bases short and J 3 bases short, with 3 bases between. The CDR3 length is 12 residues. CDR3: CASSFSKNIQYF. CDR3 bases: TGTGCCAGCAGTTTCAGCAAAAACATTCAGTACTTC.

The chain links TRBV7-2 to TRBJ2-5; D uncertain. Germline V CDR1 and CDR2: SGHTA, FQGNSA. There are 14 residues in the CDR3. The ends were cut back, 6 bases at V and 0 bases at J, with 11 bases in the middle. Here the CDR3 DNA reads TGTGCCAGCAGGGCCGGGCAGAACCAAGAGACCCAGTACTTC. Protein: CASRAGQNQETQYF.

The rearrangement uses TRBV4-1 and TRBJ1-2, with D tentatively TRBD1 (6 bases). With 3 bases removed from V and 6 bases from J, the gap between germline ends came to 17 bases. The CDR3 contains 15 residues. The V gene's germline CDR1 is MGHRA and CDR2 YSYEKL. CDR3 loop: CASSHIHRTENGYTF. DNA of the CDR3: TGCGCCAGCAGCCATATCCATCGGACAGAAAATGGCTACACCTTC.

This clonotype was counted a few times. This chain joins TRBV27 and TRBJ1-4; the D is unclear. The CDR3 length is 15 residues. V lost 2 bases and J lost 0, with 7 bases in between. Per the germline V gene, CDR1 is MNHEY and CDR2 is SMNVEV (reference sequence). The CDR3 DNA reads as TGTGCCAGCAGTTTAGGGGTCTCAACTAATGAAAAACTGTTTTTT. Its protein is CASSLGVSTNEKLFF.

V is TRBV18 and J is TRBJ2-4, with D possibly matching TRBD1 (6 bases). Trimming pared 3 bases from V and 7 bases from J, leaving 16 bases between. In germline, CDR1 is KGHSH, CDR2 LQKENI. This CDR3 is built from 15 residues. CDR3 region: CASSPSVAGDNIQYF. The CDR3 bases are TGTGCCAGCTCACCTTCGGTAGCAGGGGATAACATTCAGTACTTC. Based on the CDR3 plus reference TRBV18 and TRBJ2-4, the full variable domain is NAGVMQNPRHLVRRRGQEARLRCSPMKGHSHVYWYRQLPEEGLKFMVYLQKENIIDESGMPKERFSAEFPKEGPSILRIQQVVRGDSAAYFCASSPSVAGDNIQYFGAGTRLSVL.

V is TRBV6-1 and J is TRBJ2-7; TRBD1 aligns across 7 bases. The V gene's germline CDR1 is MNHNS and CDR2 SASEGT. The CDR3 is made up of 13 amino acids. Unmatched junction bases numbered 7, after V lost 4 bases and J lost 7 bases. The CDR3 protein is CASSGRQGGEQYF. DNA of the CDR3: TGTGCCAGCAGTGGCAGACAGGGCGGAGAGCAGTACTTC.

The chain joins TRBV6-5 to TRBJ1-2; a weak D match, TRBD1 (6 bases). CDR1 MNHEY and CDR2 SVGAGI come from the germline V gene. Between the trimmed V and J ends, which lost 2 bases and 2 bases, there was a span of 15 bases. This CDR3 is built from 16 residues. In DNA, the CDR3 is TGTGCCAGCAGTTACAGCTTTCAGGGGAGGAACTATGGCTACACCTTC. Amino acid sequence: CASSYSFQGRNYGYTF.

The V call is TRBV20-1, the J call TRBJ2-7, with D perhaps TRBD2 (7 bases). Per germline, CDR1 DFQATT and CDR2 SNEGSKA (reference sequence). V lost 1 base and J lost 5, with 18 bases in between. CDR3 length: 15 residues. The CDR3 loop reads CSARVGGDTIHEQYF. CDR3 nucleotides: TGCAGTGCTAGAGTAGGGGGGGACACCATCCACGAGCAGTACTTC.

V gene TRBV29-1 combines with J gene TRBJ2-1, with D unclear. Per the germline V gene, CDR1 is SQVTM and CDR2 is ANQGSEA. The CDR3 totals 15 residues. The V and J ends lost 0 bases and 4 bases respectively, with 13 bases between them. In DNA form, the CDR3 reads TGCAGCGTTGAAGAGGAGCCTACGAATTACAATGAGCAGTTCTTC. It is translated as CSVEEEPTNYNEQFF.

The rearrangement joins TRBV20-1 to TRBJ2-3; D ambiguous. Germline CDR1 reads DFQATT; CDR2 reads SNEGSKA (reference sequence). The CDR3 runs to 15 residues. V lost 0 bases and J lost 6, with 16 bases in between. The CDR3 nucleotides are TGCAGTGCTAGAGATCTGTCTGGCCCTCCTGATACGCAGTATTTT. It translates to CSARDLSGPPDTQYF.

The chain links TRBV7-2 to TRBJ1-4; unclear D gene. CDR1 and CDR2 from the germline V gene are SGHTA and FQGNSA. The CDR3 totals 15 residues. V lost 2 bases, J lost 1 base, and 8 bases lay in between. CDR3 region: CASSLSTGTNEKLFF. The CDR3 coding sequence is TGTGCCAGCAGCTTATCTACGGGAACTAATGAAAAACTGTTTTTT.